This TCR beta chain originates from a study of cytotoxic CD8 clonotypes in ibrutinib-treated CLL. Study-wide background: Investigators collected response samples after a median approximately twelve months of treatment, range 6 to 36. On average, more than 80,000 productive rearrangements and some 240,000 productive templates per sample. Study-wide results and limits: Treatment saw public clonotypes, which were uncommon, either contract or stay stable.

Sequencing used immunoSEQ multiplex PCR; TCRdb keeps in-frame clones, though not all of them. The table has tens of thousands of clones, about 86% seen once. As concerns this clone: What it binds is unknown.

Germline-derived CDR1 and CDR2 are ENHRY and SYGVKD. The length of the CDR3 is 13 residues. The ends were cut back, 8 bases at V and 1 base at J, with 12 bases in the middle. This clonotype was sampled from a human donor with chronic lymphocytic leukemia. The sample consisted of PBMCs, taken before ibrutinib treatment. This chain uses TRBV10-3 with TRBJ2-7; no reliable D call. The CDR3 protein is CAIGKDPSYEQYF. CDR3 coding DNA: TGTGCCATCGGGAAGGACCCTTCCTACGAGCAGTACTTC.